These T cell receptor beta chains were read from a single sample in a study of T cells in Graves' hyperthyroidism and ophthalmopathy. TCRdb reanalysed the multiplex PCR reads using MiXCR and keeps one entry per CDR3 protein. The table includes hundreds of thousands of distinct CDR3 sequences, about 15% detected once. Input material: blood. Every receptor here comes from a woman aged 55-70 years with Graves' ophthalmopathy. CDR3s include the opening cysteine and the closing phenylalanine or tryptophan. D genes are given only for firm matches. Expanded clones get a size class; other rows say once, few or many, or leave the size out.

cdr3_length j_call v_call clone_size d_call cdr3_aa cdr3_nt
15 TRBJ1-4 TRBV16 few NA CASSQSPRAGEKLFF TGTGCCAGCAGCCAATCGCCAAGGGCCGGCGAAAAACTGTTTTTT
15 TRBJ2-1 TRBV11-3 many NA CASSLQASGTNEQFF TGTGCCAGCAGCTTACAGGCGTCAGGTACCAATGAGCAGTTCTTC
15 TRBJ2-3 TRBV7-3 NA NA CASSLNGASTDTQYF TGTGCCAGCAGCTTAAACGGTGCTAGCACAGATACGCAGTATTTT
14 TRBJ1-1 TRBV11-1 many NA CASSFNRMNTEAFF TGTGCCAGCAGCTTCAACAGGATGAACACTGAAGCTTTCTTT
14 TRBJ2-5 TRBV6-1 many NA CASSRGGTEETQYF TGTGCCAGCAGTCGAGGAGGGACGGAAGAGACCCAGTACTTC
14 TRBJ1-2 TRBV11-2 many NA CASSLDDSNYGYTF TGTGCCAGCAGCTTAGATGACAGTAACTATGGCTACACCTTC
14 TRBJ2-1 TRBV11-2 many NA CASSARGDYNEQFF TGTGCCAGCAGCGCTCGTGGGGATTACAATGAGCAGTTCTTC
15 TRBJ2-3 TRBV27 NA NA CASSIRGFGTDTQYF TGTGCCAGCAGTATCAGGGGATTCGGCACAGATACGCAGTATTTT
13 TRBJ1-5 TRBV15 NA TRBD1 CATSLDRNQPQHF TGTGCCACCAGCTTGGACAGGAATCAGCCCCAGCATTTT
16 TRBJ2-1 TRBV6-5 NA TRBD2 CASSYSGLAGGGEQFF TGTGCCAGCAGTTACTCGGGACTAGCGGGAGGCGGGGAGCAGTTCTTC
15 TRBJ2-5 TRBV20-1 many TRBD2 CSASEGTSGRETQYF TGCAGTGCTAGTGAAGGGACTAGCGGGAGGGAGACCCAGTACTTC
16 TRBJ2-1 TRBV20-1 few NA CSARDTRSNSYNEQFF TGCAGTGCTAGAGATACGCGGAGCAACTCCTACAATGAGCAGTTCTTC
12 TRBJ1-2 TRBV28 NA NA CASIGSNYGYTF TGTGCCAGCATAGGCAGCAACTATGGCTACACCTTC
12 TRBJ1-4 TRBV28 NA NA CASRSAREKLFF TGTGCCAGCAGATCTGCCCGGGAAAAACTGTTTTTT
14 TRBJ1-2 TRBV2 many NA CASSGSGSNYGYTF TGTGCCAGCAGTGGTTCTGGGTCTAACTATGGCTACACCTTC
13 TRBJ1-1 TRBV20-1 NA NA CSASWQLNTEAFF TGCAGTGCTAGTTGGCAGTTGAACACTGAAGCTTTCTTT
15 TRBJ2-5 TRBV6-1 few TRBD2 CASRVDPGGEETQYF TGTGCCAGCAGGGTAGATCCTGGGGGGGAAGAGACCCAGTACTTC
14 TRBJ1-2 TRBV7-2 many NA CASSSWGGDDGYTF TGTGCCAGCAGCTCATGGGGGGGTGATGATGGCTACACCTTC
13 TRBJ2-2 TRBV9 NA NA CASSVTDTGELFF TGTGCCAGCAGCGTAACGGACACCGGGGAGCTGTTTTTT
14 TRBJ1-6 TRBV5-1 many NA CASSTQSANSPLHF TGCGCCAGCAGCACACAGAGCGCCAATTCACCCCTCCACTTT
14 TRBJ1-1 TRBV2 many NA CASSQNGRNTEAFF TGTGCCAGCAGCCAAAATGGACGGAACACTGAAGCTTTCTTT
14 TRBJ2-5 TRBV20-1 many NA CSAWENRVGETQYF TGCAGTGCTTGGGAAAACAGGGTTGGGGAGACCCAGTACTTC
15 TRBJ2-7 TRBV28 few NA CASSLMTRRFYEQYF TGTGCCAGCAGTTTAATGACGAGACGCTTCTACGAGCAGTACTTC
16 TRBJ2-2 TRBV9 few TRBD2 CASSVGPAGADGELFF TGTGCCAGCAGCGTAGGGCCAGCGGGAGCCGACGGGGAGCTGTTTTTT
15 TRBJ2-1 TRBV14 few NA CASSPHLDYYNEQFF TGTGCCAGCAGCCCGCACCTAGACTATTACAATGAGCAGTTCTTC
15 TRBJ2-3 TRBV9 many TRBD1 CASSYTGGGTDTQYF TGTGCCAGCAGCTACACAGGGGGTGGCACAGATACGCAGTATTTT
15 TRBJ2-1 TRBV18 many TRBD2 CASSPPSGRNNEQFF TGTGCCAGCTCACCACCCAGCGGGAGGAACAATGAGCAGTTCTTC